These 24 T cell receptor beta chains came from one sample sequenced in a study of Tregs in tolerant kidney transplant recipients. The nonmyeloablative bone marrow transplants came from related graft donors, with transient mixed chimerism. Some clones are missing from TCRdb's copy, which holds only in-frame ones; the method was immunoSEQ multiplex PCR. The repertoire holds around 86,000 clones, with 90% to 95% as singletons. The sample was CD4+ T cells from blood (PBMCs), taken 24 months after the transplant. Receptors were obtained from a human patient who received a combined kidney and bone marrow transplant. Some T cells here may be from the graft donor.

This chain uses TRBV19 with TRBJ2-2, with 12 bases lining up with TRBD2. Germline V lookup: CDR1 LNHDA, CDR2 SQIVND (reference sequence). Trimming removed 9 bases from V and 3 bases from J; junction bases left unmatched: 2. This CDR3 spans 14 amino acids. The CDR3 is CASRLAGDTGELFF. CDR3 DNA sequence: TGTGCCAGCCGACTAGCGGGGGACACCGGGGAGCTGTTTTTT.

The J gene is TRBJ1-1, the V gene TRBV29-1, with 9 bases identical to TRBD1. Trimming took 3 bases from V and 7 from J; bases not matched to a gene: 6. This CDR3 has 13 residues. Per the germline V gene, CDR1 is SQVTM and CDR2 is ANQGSEA. The CDR3 DNA reads TGCAGCGTTGAGGTAACAGGGGGCAATGAAGCTTTCTTT. Translated: CSVEVTGGNEAFF.

In DNA, the CDR3 is TGTGCCAGCAGATTGGGACAGACGAACACCGGGGAGCTGTTTTTT. This translates into CASRLGQTNTGELFF. The chain uses TRBV7-9 and TRBJ2-2, with 7 bases aligning to TRBD1. The germline V gene encodes CDR1 SEHNR and CDR2 FQNEAQ (reference sequence). CDR3 length equals 15 residues. V lost 6 bases, J lost 0 bases, and 4 bases stayed unmatched.

V gene TRBV9 combines with J gene TRBJ2-5; the match to TRBD1 covers 10 bases. Germline V CDR1 and CDR2: SGDLS, YYNGEE. The CDR3 consists of 15 residues. V lost 3 bases, J lost 3 bases, and 5 bases stayed unmatched. The CDR3 sequence: CASSASGTGEETQYF. For the CDR3, the DNA is TGTGCCAGCAGCGCCTCCGGGACAGGGGAAGAGACCCAGTACTTC.

The chain employs TRBV11-3 and TRBJ2-1, with D hard to call. From germline, CDR1 is SGHNT and CDR2 YENEEA. V lost 5 bases and J 0 bases, leaving 8 bases between the germline ends. There are 14 residues in the CDR3. In nucleotides, the CDR3 is TGTGCCAGCAGCACCTATAGCTCCTACAATGAGCAGTTCTTC. Translated, it gives CASSTYSSYNEQFF.

The table lists this clone with a few counts. The chain links TRBV5-5 to TRBJ2-7; no clear D. V lost 4 bases and J lost 7, with 15 bases in between. This CDR3 region has 13 residues. The germline CDR1 and CDR2 sequences are SGHKS and YYEKEE (reference sequence). CDR3 amino acids: CASSKRPYVEQYF. The CDR3 nucleotides read TGTGCCAGCAGCAAGCGACCTTACGTAGAGCAGTACTTC.

The V gene is TRBV9, the J gene TRBJ2-2; 9 bases line up with TRBD1. The J segment lost 3 bases and the V segment lost 0 bases, leaving 3 bases of the junction unmatched. Per germline, CDR1 SGDLS and CDR2 YYNGEE. The CDR3 sequence is 16 residues long. The CDR3 DNA reads TGTGCCAGCAGCGTAGCTGACAGGGGGTACACCGGGGAGCTGTTTTTT. Residues: CASSVADRGYTGELFF.

This sequence joins TRBV4-1 and TRBJ1-3; a weak D match, TRBD1 (6 bases). CDR1 MGHRA and CDR2 YSYEKL come from the germline V gene. Trimming removed 4 bases at V and 3 bases at J, with 16 bases between. The CDR3 runs to 16 residues. CDR3 DNA: TGCGCCAGCAGCCCACAAACAGGGTTCAGTGGAAACACCATATATTTT. Translation gives CASSPQTGFSGNTIYF.

Note on this clone: The junction and the germline gene differ at one end; a read error may be behind it. The gene calls are TRBV29-1 and TRBJ2-7, with D tentatively TRBD1 (5 bases). Germline CDR1 is SQVTM and CDR2 is ANQGSEA. CDR3 length: 23 amino acids. CDR3 coding DNA: TGCAGCGCTGAACCTAAAACGACAGTTTTAATCGGCAGCATTAATAGGCATCCCTACGAGCAGTACTTC. Residues: CSAEPKTTVLIGSINRHPYEQYF.

This clone was seen only once. This chain links TRBV5-1 with TRBJ2-2, with 8 bases aligning to TRBD2. Per the germline V gene, CDR1 is SGHRS and CDR2 is YFSETQ. Trimming cost V 8 bases and J 0 bases; bases outside gene matches: 12. The CDR3 loop spans 17 amino acids. The CDR3 loop reads CASLPGGPFPNTGELFF. The CDR3 region has the DNA TGCGCCAGTCTCCCGGGGGGGCCATTCCCGAACACCGGGGAGCTGTTTTTT.

The chain employs TRBV6-6 and TRBJ2-7, with TRBD1 matching over 11 bases. Germline loops: CDR1 MNHNY, CDR2 SVGAGI (reference sequence). J was trimmed by 4 bases and V by 0 bases; bases with no gene match: 2. This CDR3 comprises 15 residues. This chain's CDR3 is CASSYSGQGGYEQYF. The DNA for the CDR3 is TGTGCCAGCAGTTACTCGGGACAGGGGGGTTACGAGCAGTACTTC.

This rearrangement joins TRBV7-6 to TRBJ2-3, with 10 bases matching TRBD2. This CDR3 comprises 18 residues. J lost 1 base, V lost 1 base, and 8 bases had no gene match. Germline V gene lookup returns CDR1 SGHVS and CDR2 FNYEAQ. Here the CDR3 reads CASSLEPGLAGGTDTQYF. Written as DNA, the CDR3 is TGTGCCAGCAGCTTAGAGCCCGGGCTAGCGGGAGGCACAGATACGCAGTATTTT. Filled out from reference TRBV7-6 and TRBJ2-3, the complete variable domain reads GAGVSQSPRYKVTKRGQDVALRCDPISGHVSLYWYRQALGQGPEFLTYFNYEAQQDKSGLPNDRFSAERPEGSISTLTIQRTEQRDSAMYRCASSLEPGLAGGTDTQYFGPGTRLTVL.

The CDR3 DNA reads as TGTGCCAGCAGTAACCGAGCTTTCACTGAAGCTTTCTTT. It encodes CASSNRAFTEAFF. V usage is TRBV27 and J usage is TRBJ1-1; D is unclear. The CDR3 covers 13 residues. Germline CDR1 MNHEY, CDR2 SMNVEV (reference sequence). Trimming removed 5 bases at V and 4 bases at J, with 11 bases between.

This rearrangement joins TRBV27 to TRBJ2-5; no clear D gene. The tail of the sequence fits TRBJ2-7 better, so the J call may be wrong. Germline CDR1 MNHEY, CDR2 SMNVEV (reference sequence). The CDR3 extends over 15 amino acids. The CDR3 DNA sequence: TGTGCCAGCAGTTTAGAACAGCATTCTATCTACGAGCAGTACTTC. Translated, it gives CASSLEQHSIYEQYF.

This clone was recorded once. The chain links TRBV29-1 to TRBJ2-7; TRBD1 might be the D (6 bases). The CDR3 spans 11 residues. Germline assignment: CDR1 SQVTM and CDR2 ANQGSEA. The V gene lost 6 bases and the J gene lost 2 bases, with 8 bases spanning the gap. CDR3 region: CSVSGAYEQYF. For the CDR3, the DNA is TGCAGCGTATCAGGGGCCTACGAGCAGTACTTC.

The rearrangement links TRBV7-6 to TRBJ2-7, with D hard to call. Germline lookup yields CDR1 SGHVS and CDR2 FNYEAQ. This CDR3 has 14 residues. Trimming cost V 0 bases and J 3 bases, with 9 bases left between them. The DNA of the CDR3 is TGTGCCAGCAGCTTAGCCGGGTTTAGCTACGAGCAGTACTTC. Its protein is CASSLAGFSYEQYF.

The chain employs TRBV30 and TRBJ2-2; no definite D call. The V gene lost 0 bases and the J gene lost 1 base, with 9 bases spanning the gap. Germline assignment: CDR1 GTSNPN and CDR2 SVGIG (reference sequence). This CDR3 is 15 amino acids long. This CDR3 is CAWSVYALNTGELFF. The CDR3 DNA follows: TGTGCCTGGAGTGTATACGCACTGAACACCGGGGAGCTGTTTTTT.

The V call is TRBV10-1, the J call TRBJ1-2; 7 bases align to TRBD1. CDR3 length: 10 residues. V gave up 9 bases and J gave up 14 bases; unmatched junction bases: 9. Germline V gene data show CDR1 as WNHNN and CDR2 as SYGVQD (reference sequence). The CDR3 loop is CASNRQGETF. CDR3 bases: TGCGCCAGTAATAGACAGGGCGAGACCTTC.

The chain has TRBV4-3 and TRBJ2-1; perhaps TRBD1 as D (6 bases). In germline, CDR1 is LGHNA, CDR2 YSLEER. Trimming left V 2 bases short and J 0 bases short, with 8 bases between. The CDR3 is 15 residues long. The DNA of the CDR3 is TGCGCCAGCAGCCAACTAGGGGGCTCCTACAATGAGCAGTTCTTC. Protein product: CASSQLGGSYNEQFF.

The chain couples TRBV19 to TRBJ1-5, with 7 positions matching TRBD1. The CDR3 has 16 amino acids. V lost 5 bases and J lost 2; bases outside the gene matches: 9. CDR1 LNHDA and CDR2 SQIVND come from the germline V gene (reference sequence). The CDR3: CASSRIDRVGNQPQHF. The CDR3 DNA reads TGTGCCAGTAGTCGAATAGACAGGGTCGGCAATCAGCCCCAGCATTTT.

This chain connects TRBV5-1 to TRBJ1-5; no definite D call. The V and J ends lost 4 bases and 0 bases respectively, with 11 bases between them. The CDR3 contains 15 residues. From germline, CDR1 is SGHRS and CDR2 YFSETQ. CDR3 residues: CASSIGGYSNQPQHF. CDR3 coding DNA: TGCGCCAGCAGCATAGGAGGCTATAGCAATCAGCCCCAGCATTTT.

The gene calls are TRBV9 and TRBJ2-2; D uncertain. CDR1 is SGDLS, CDR2 YYNGEE, per germline. The CDR3 contains 14 residues. Trimming took 5 bases from V and 3 from J, leaving 11 bases between them. The CDR3 region has the DNA TGTGCCAGCAGTCCAGGCTTTGACACCGGGGAGCTGTTTTTT. This gives the protein CASSPGFDTGELFF.

The chain combines TRBV11-3 with TRBJ2-3; possible D gene TRBD2, 5 bases. The CDR3 runs 14 residues. CDR1 and CDR2 (germline): SGHNT, YENEEA. V shed 2 bases and J shed 4 bases, with 10 bases lying between them. CDR3 in amino acids: CASSLYPGADTQYF. The CDR3 nucleotides are TGTGCCAGCAGCTTATACCCCGGGGCAGATACGCAGTATTTT.

V usage is TRBV29-1 and J usage is TRBJ2-1; TRBD2 matches at 8 bases. The CDR3 is 16 residues long. CDR1 and CDR2 (germline): SQVTM, ANQGSEA. J lost 2 bases, V lost 7 bases, and 13 bases had no gene match. CDR3 nucleotide sequence: TGCAGCGGATCAGAATCGCGGGGGGTACCCTACAATGAGCAGTTCTTC. Its protein product is CSGSESRGVPYNEQFF.